These 26 T cell receptor beta chains were sequenced from one sample in a study of graft-versus-host responses after intestinal transplantation. TCRdb keeps only in-frame clones here, not all; method: immunoSEQ multiplex PCR. The table records around 120,000 clones, roughly nine tenths of them present only once. Which antigens these TCRs recognize remains unknown. This specimen consisted of unstimulated CD4+ T cells sorted from spleen or lymph node cells, obtained before intestinal transplant. The receptors stem from a human donor who received an intestinal transplant.

The J gene is TRBJ2-5, the V gene TRBV28, with 9 nucleotides matching TRBD1. Gene TRBJ2-7 matches the end of the DNA better, so the J call may be wrong. The CDR3 is 16 amino acids. The germline V gene encodes CDR1 MDHEN and CDR2 SYDVKM. The CDR3 nucleotides are TGTGCCAGCAGTCTATATCCGGGACAGGGTGCCCACGAGCAGTACTTC. It yields the protein CASSLYPGQGAHEQYF.

This chain links TRBV4-3 with TRBJ2-1; 10 bases are shared with TRBD1. CDR1 and CDR2 from the germline V gene are LGHNA and YSLEER. There are 17 residues in the CDR3. V trimming: 1 base; J trimming: 8 bases; junction bases outside the gene matches: 11. The DNA for the CDR3 is TGCGCCAGCAGCCAAGTTTATCGGGACAGGGGTGATGATGAGCAGTTCTTC. Protein sequence: CASSQVYRDRGDDEQFF.

J is TRBJ1-6 and V is TRBV10-2; 7 bases align to TRBD1. With 6 bases clipped from V and 6 bases from J, the junction kept 8 bases outside the gene matches. Germline V gene data show CDR1 as WSHSY and CDR2 as SAAADI. The length of the CDR3 is 15 residues. The CDR3 coding sequence is TGCGCCAGCAGATGGCAGGGGACAGCTAATTCACCCCTCCACTTT. Amino acids: CASRWQGTANSPLHF.

This clone has a single count. This chain links TRBV2 with TRBJ2-5; 9 bases match TRBD2. The V gene end was trimmed by 6 bases and the J gene end by 5 bases; junction bases not matched to a gene: 10. This CDR3 contains 15 residues. CDR1 is SNHLY, CDR2 FYNNEI, per germline. The CDR3 loop reads CASSGGGRALETQYF. As DNA, the CDR3 is TGTGCCAGCAGCGGTGGCGGGAGGGCCTTGGAGACCCAGTACTTC.

V is TRBV18 and J is TRBJ2-1, with D unresolved. V dropped 5 bases and J dropped 7 bases, with 12 bases sitting between them. CDR1 is KGHSH, CDR2 LQKENI, per germline. This CDR3 contains 13 residues. The CDR3 is CASSLSLRNEQFF. In DNA, the CDR3 is TGTGCCAGCTCATTGTCCCTCAGGAATGAGCAGTTCTTC.

The chain is built from TRBV4-3 and TRBJ1-2; 10 bases match TRBD1. The ends lost 3 bases at V and 3 bases at J; junction bases unmatched: 4. The CDR3 has 15 amino acids. Looked up from germline, CDR1 is LGHNA and CDR2 is YSLEER. CDR3 in DNA: TGCGCCAGCAGCCAGTCGACAGGGGGCGACTATGGCTACACCTTC. Protein sequence: CASSQSTGGDYGYTF.

The CDR3 loop reads CASSLEGWLNIQYF. The DNA for the CDR3 is TGTGCCAGCAGCTTAGAGGGGTGGTTGAACATTCAGTACTTC. This chain connects TRBV7-8 to TRBJ2-4; D is perhaps TRBD1 (5 bases). The germline gives CDR1 SGHVS, CDR2 FQNEAQ. This CDR3 contains 14 residues. V lost 1 base, J lost 7 bases, and 11 bases lay in between.

The rearrangement links TRBV4-1 to TRBJ1-5; TRBD1 matches 7 bases. V lost 0 bases to trimming and J lost 5 bases; unmatched junction nucleotides: 1. CDR1 and CDR2 (germline): MGHRA, YSYEKL. The CDR3 is 14 amino acids. Here the CDR3 DNA reads TGCGCCAGCAGCCAAGACAGGGGGGATCAGCCCCAGCATTTT. It specifies CASSQDRGDQPQHF.

This clone was found a few times. This chain connects TRBV5-1 to TRBJ2-7; no clear D. V was shortened by 4 bases and J by 0 bases, with 8 bases between the two germline ends. This CDR3 is 13 amino acids long. Germline loops: CDR1 SGHRS, CDR2 YFSETQ. CDR3 residues: CASSPGGSYEQYF. CDR3 in DNA: TGCGCCAGCAGCCCCGGCGGCTCCTACGAGCAGTACTTC.

The CDR3 sequence: CASSEAPGGAYEQYF. The CDR3 DNA follows: TGTGCCAGCAGTGAAGCTCCGGGAGGGGCCTACGAGCAGTACTTC. J is TRBJ2-7 and V is TRBV6-1, with TRBD2 matching over 8 bases. In germline, CDR1 is MNHNS, CDR2 SASEGT. The V and J ends lost 0 bases and 2 bases, in that order; junction bases with no gene match: 3. This CDR3 spans 15 amino acids.

V and J are TRBV10-2 and TRBJ2-5; 13 nucleotides match TRBD2. V lost 6 bases, J lost 2 bases, and 9 bases stayed unmatched. There are 17 residues in the CDR3. The germline V gene encodes CDR1 WSHSY and CDR2 SAAADI. The CDR3 loop is CASRDFRGLAGQETQYF. As DNA, the CDR3 is TGCGCCAGCAGGGACTTCCGGGGACTAGCGGGACAAGAGACCCAGTACTTC.

The rearrangement joins TRBV7-2 to TRBJ1-2; D possibly corresponds to TRBD1 (5 bases). The germline V and J ends were trimmed by 1 base and 4 bases, with 13 bases remaining between them. The V gene's germline CDR1 is SGHTA and CDR2 FQGNSA. The CDR3 covers 15 residues. CDR3 amino acids: CASSLDLGGLYGYTF. CDR3 DNA: TGTGCCAGCAGCTTAGATTTGGGGGGTCTCTATGGCTACACCTTC. The whole variable domain, remainder taken from reference TRBV7-2 and TRBJ1-2, is GAGVSQSPSNKVTEKGKDVELRCDPISGHTALYWYRQSLGQGLEFLIYFQGNSAPDKSGLPSDRFSAERTGGSVSTLTIQRTQQEDSAVYLCASSLDLGGLYGYTFGSGTRLTVV.

The chain links TRBV11-2 to TRBJ2-1, with TRBD2 matching 10 bases. The germline gives CDR1 SGHAT, CDR2 FQNNGV. Trimming removed 0 bases from V and 3 bases from J; junction bases left unmatched: 5. The CDR3 runs 17 residues. CDR3 protein: CASSLELAGAGYNEQFF. In DNA form, the CDR3 reads TGTGCCAGCAGCTTAGAGCTAGCGGGAGCTGGCTACAATGAGCAGTTCTTC.

V gene TRBV18 combines with J gene TRBJ1-1; a possible D gene is TRBD1 (6 bases). This CDR3 comprises 15 residues. Per the germline V gene, CDR1 is KGHSH and CDR2 is LQKENI. With 1 base removed from V and 1 base from J, the gap between germline ends came to 10 bases. CDR3 nucleotide sequence: TGTGCCAGCTCACCACTAACAGGGACGAACACTGAAGCTTTCTTT. It encodes CASSPLTGTNTEAFF. Supplemented by reference TRBV18 and TRBJ1-1, the full variable domain reads NAGVMQNPRHLVRRRGQEARLRCSPMKGHSHVYWYRQLPEEGLKFMVYLQKENIIDESGMPKERFSAEFPKEGPSILRIQQVVRGDSAAYFCASSPLTGTNTEAFFGQGTRLTVV.

V usage is TRBV27 and J usage is TRBJ1-2; TRBD1 agrees at 9 bases. The CDR3 is made up of 14 amino acids. Germline CDR1 MNHEY, CDR2 SMNVEV (reference sequence). The V gene end was trimmed by 6 bases and the J gene end by 5 bases; junction bases not matched to a gene: 7. The CDR3 is CASRRAGTGYGYTF. In nucleotides, the CDR3 is TGTGCCAGCAGACGGGCCGGGACAGGGTATGGCTACACCTTC.

The chain links TRBV6-6 to TRBJ2-2; 8 bases are shared with TRBD2. CDR3 length equals 14 residues. Trimming cost V 8 bases and J 7 bases; bases outside gene matches: 9. The V gene's germline CDR1 is MNHNY and CDR2 SVGAGI (reference sequence). DNA of the CDR3: TGTGCCAGCCTTGCCGGGCTAGCGGGCGGGGAGCTGTTTTTT. Amino acid sequence: CASLAGLAGGELFF.

The sample holds one count of this clone. This rearrangement joins TRBV11-2 to TRBJ1-4, with TRBD1 matching 7 bases. CDR1 and CDR2 (germline): SGHAT, FQNNGV. This CDR3 has 15 residues. The trim removed 3 bases at V and 4 bases at J, leaving 5 bases unmatched. In DNA form, the CDR3 reads TGTGCCAGCAGCTTCACCGGGACAGTTAATGAAAAACTGTTTTTT. Translated: CASSFTGTVNEKLFF.

The rearrangement uses TRBV28 and TRBJ2-5; D gene unclear. Germline V gene sequence: CDR1 MDHEN, CDR2 SYDVKM. Trimming cost V 4 bases and J 9 bases, with 21 bases left between them. The CDR3 has 15 amino acids. In DNA form, the CDR3 reads TGTGCCAGCAGTTCCTCAGTCGGGTCTGGTTCGGCCCAGTACTTC. Protein: CASSSSVGSGSAQYF.

The chain links TRBV10-3 to TRBJ1-2; TRBD1 agrees at 7 bases. The V segment lost 0 bases and the J segment 3 bases; nucleotides outside the gene matches: 10. Germline V lookup: CDR1 ENHRY, CDR2 SYGVKD. CDR3 length equals 17 residues. This CDR3 is CAISESTRTGTDYGYTF. The CDR3 DNA sequence: TGTGCCATCAGTGAGTCGACCCGGACAGGTACCGACTATGGCTACACCTTC.

The chain carries TRBV5-5 and TRBJ1-6; unclear D gene. The CDR3 runs to 16 residues. V was trimmed by 2 bases and J by 0 bases, leaving 9 bases between them. Germline V gene lookup returns CDR1 SGHKS and CDR2 YYEKEE (reference sequence). The CDR3: CASSFPGSSYNSPLHF. The CDR3 nucleotides read TGTGCCAGCAGCTTCCCGGGGAGCTCCTATAATTCACCCCTCCACTTT.

The chain recombines TRBV29-1 with TRBJ1-1; 9 positions match TRBD1. Germline CDR1 is SQVTM and CDR2 is ANQGSEA. With V trimmed by 6 bases and J by 3 bases, 2 bases remained unmatched. The CDR3 spans 12 residues. The CDR3 protein is CSVWTGDTEAFF. DNA for the CDR3: TGCAGCGTCTGGACAGGGGACACTGAAGCTTTCTTT.

The sample holds one count of this clone. V and J are TRBV5-1 and TRBJ1-5, with a tentative D call TRBD1 (5 bases). This CDR3 comprises 13 residues. Germline lookup yields CDR1 SGHRS and CDR2 YFSETQ. Trimming pared 4 bases from V and 9 bases from J, leaving 14 bases between. This chain's CDR3 is CASSPGQGGPQHF. CDR3 sequence (DNA): TGCGCCAGCAGCCCGGGCCAGGGAGGGCCCCAGCATTTT.

The J gene is TRBJ2-1, the V gene TRBV6-5, with TRBD2 matching over 9 bases. Trimming cost V 3 bases and J 4 bases; bases outside gene matches: 7. The V gene's germline CDR1 is MNHEY and CDR2 SVGAGI. The CDR3 sequence is 16 residues long. The CDR3 here is CASSYLAGFPYNEQFF. CDR3 in DNA: TGTGCCAGCAGTTATCTAGCGGGGTTTCCTTACAATGAGCAGTTCTTC.

This clone appeared once. The V call is TRBV5-4, the J call TRBJ2-2; no firm D call. The V gene lost 4 bases and the J gene lost 6 bases, with 7 bases spanning the gap. Per germline, CDR1 SGHNT and CDR2 YYREEE (reference sequence). CDR3 length: 12 residues. CDR3 nucleotides: TGTGCCAGCAGCGGCAGGTCCGGGGAGCTGTTTTTT. Its protein is CASSGRSGELFF.

The table lists this clone with a count of one. CDR3 DNA: TGTGCCAGCAGCTTGGCAGGGGGCGAAGGTCAGCCCCAGCATTTT. Amino acid sequence: CASSLAGGEGQPQHF. The gene calls are TRBV5-5 and TRBJ1-5; 8 bases line up with TRBD1. CDR1 is SGHKS, CDR2 YYEKEE, per germline (reference sequence). The CDR3 runs 15 residues. V lost 0 bases and J lost 6; bases outside the gene matches: 5.

CDR3 residues: CASRPGLAKYEQYF. The CDR3 coding sequence is TGTGCCAGCAGACCCGGACTAGCTAAGTACGAGCAGTACTTC. This chain connects TRBV28 to TRBJ2-7; TRBD2 agrees at 8 bases. The CDR3 contains 14 residues. CDR1 MDHEN and CDR2 SYDVKM come from the germline V gene. V lost 6 bases to trimming and J lost 4 bases; unmatched junction nucleotides: 8.